These T cell receptor beta chains were read from a single sample in a study of identifying expanded T cells in peripheral blood. Libraries were prepared by immunoSEQ multiplex PCR; TCRdb keeps only in-frame clonotypes and omits some of them. The data contain around 94,000 clones, approximately 90% of them singletons. Source material: blood. Receptors were obtained from a person aged 18 to 75 in good health. Both conserved end residues are part of each CDR3. The order of the fields is V gene, CDR3 length, clone size, D gene, J gene, CDR3 DNA, CDR3 protein. A D gene is named only where the DNA matches it firmly. Rows give clone size only sometimes, using once, few, many, or a class for an expanded clone.

v_call: TRBV10-2
cdr3_length: 15
clone_size: -
d_call: -
j_call: TRBJ2-2
cdr3_nt: TGCGCCAGCAGTCTTCCTGGCTTAAACACCGGGGAGCTGTTTTTT
cdr3_aa: CASSLPGLNTGELFF

v_call: TRBV28
cdr3_length: 13
clone_size: -
d_call: -
j_call: TRBJ1-1
cdr3_nt: TGTGCCAGCAGGGACAAGATGAACACTGAAGCTTTCTTT
cdr3_aa: CASRDKMNTEAFF

v_call: TRBV6-6
cdr3_length: 14
clone_size: -
d_call: -
j_call: TRBJ2-7
cdr3_nt: TGTGCCAGCAGTTACGGCGAAGGGACCTACGAGCAGTACTTC
cdr3_aa: CASSYGEGTYEQYF

v_call: TRBV6-5
cdr3_length: 14
clone_size: -
d_call: TRBD2
j_call: TRBJ2-7
cdr3_nt: TGTGCCAGCAGTTGGGGAGGGTTCGCCTACGAGCAGTACTTC
cdr3_aa: CASSWGGFAYEQYF

v_call: TRBV5-1
cdr3_length: 16
clone_size: -
d_call: -
j_call: TRBJ2-5
cdr3_nt: TGCGCCAGCAGCTTGGCTGTCCGGGGGCTAAAAGAGACCCAGTACTTC
cdr3_aa: CASSLAVRGLKETQYF

v_call: TRBV28
cdr3_length: 13
clone_size: -
d_call: TRBD1
j_call: TRBJ2-2
cdr3_nt: TGTGCCAGCACCCCGACAGGGGCCGGGGAGCTGTTTTTT
cdr3_aa: CASTPTGAGELFF

v_call: TRBV7-3
cdr3_length: 14
clone_size: -
d_call: TRBD2
j_call: TRBJ2-5
cdr3_nt: TGTGCCAGCAGCCGGACTAGCTTGGGAGGGGCCCAGTACTTC
cdr3_aa: CASSRTSLGGAQYF

v_call: TRBV18
cdr3_length: 15
clone_size: once
d_call: -
j_call: TRBJ2-3
cdr3_nt: TGTGCCAGCTCCGGAGGGATCGATACCACAGATACGCAGTATTTT
cdr3_aa: CASSGGIDTTDTQYF

v_call: TRBV30
cdr3_length: 14
clone_size: -
d_call: -
j_call: TRBJ1-1
cdr3_nt: TGTGCCTGGAACCCGGAGGGCCCTGGAACTGAAGCTTTCTTT
cdr3_aa: CAWNPEGPGTEAFF

v_call: TRBV18
cdr3_length: 14
clone_size: -
d_call: -
j_call: TRBJ2-7
cdr3_nt: TGTGCCAGCTCACCACGGGCAGGGGACCACGAGCAGTACTTC
cdr3_aa: CASSPRAGDHEQYF

v_call: TRBV19
cdr3_length: 19
clone_size: -
d_call: TRBD1
j_call: TRBJ1-2
cdr3_nt: TGTGCCAGTAGCCCCGCTGTGGGGATCGACAGGGCAATTCACGGTGGCTACACCTTC
cdr3_aa: CASSPAVGIDRAIHGGYTF

v_call: TRBV19
cdr3_length: 14
clone_size: -
d_call: TRBD2
j_call: TRBJ2-3
cdr3_nt: TGTGCCACCCAGCTAGCGGGGGGAACAGATACGCAGTATTTT
cdr3_aa: CATQLAGGTDTQYF

v_call: TRBV18
cdr3_length: 13
clone_size: -
d_call: -
j_call: TRBJ1-4
cdr3_nt: TGTGCCAGCTCACCGGGGGATCGCGAAAAACTGTTTTTT
cdr3_aa: CASSPGDREKLFF

v_call: TRBV4-2
cdr3_length: 18
clone_size: -
d_call: TRBD2
j_call: TRBJ2-3
cdr3_nt: TGTGCCAGCAGCCTCGGGACTAGCGGGGGACCTAGCACAGATACGCAGTATTTT
cdr3_aa: CASSLGTSGGPSTDTQYF

v_call: TRBV4-3
cdr3_length: 13
clone_size: -
d_call: -
j_call: TRBJ1-5
cdr3_nt: TGCGCCAGCAGCCAAGATCGAGATCAGCCCCAGCATTTT
cdr3_aa: CASSQDRDQPQHF

v_call: TRBV19
cdr3_length: 13
clone_size: -
d_call: TRBD1
j_call: TRBJ1-2
cdr3_nt: TGTGCCAGTAGTCCCGGGACAGGTTATGGCTACACCTTC
cdr3_aa: CASSPGTGYGYTF

v_call: TRBV7-9
cdr3_length: 13
clone_size: once
d_call: TRBD1
j_call: TRBJ1-1
cdr3_nt: TGTGCCAGCAGCTTAGGGACAGGGGGGATAGCTTTCTTT
cdr3_aa: CASSLGTGGIAFF

v_call: TRBV30
cdr3_length: 15
clone_size: -
d_call: TRBD2
j_call: TRBJ2-7
cdr3_nt: TGTGCCTGGAGTGTGCTCCAACTAGCGCGGAACGAGCAGTACTTC
cdr3_aa: CAWSVLQLARNEQYF

v_call: TRBV19
cdr3_length: 14
clone_size: -
d_call: -
j_call: TRBJ1-3
cdr3_nt: TGTGCCAGTAGATTACGGTCGTCTGGAAACACCATATATTTT
cdr3_aa: CASRLRSSGNTIYF

v_call: TRBV7-3
cdr3_length: 14
clone_size: -
d_call: -
j_call: TRBJ2-2
cdr3_nt: TGTGCCAGCAGCTCCCGGGCCACGGGCGGGGAGCTGTTTTTT
cdr3_aa: CASSSRATGGELFF

v_call: TRBV19
cdr3_length: 15
clone_size: -
d_call: TRBD1
j_call: TRBJ1-2
cdr3_nt: TGTGCCAGTAGTAGGGACAGGGGGCTTCCCTACGGCTACACCTTC
cdr3_aa: CASSRDRGLPYGYTF

v_call: TRBV19
cdr3_length: 16
clone_size: -
d_call: TRBD2
j_call: TRBJ2-7
cdr3_nt: TGTGCCAGTAGTATAGGGGCTAGCGGGGCCTCCTACGAGCAGTACTTC
cdr3_aa: CASSIGASGASYEQYF

v_call: TRBV29-1
cdr3_length: 13
clone_size: few
d_call: -
j_call: TRBJ2-1
cdr3_nt: TGCAGCGTCCACAGGGACTCCTACAATGAGCAGTTCTTC
cdr3_aa: CSVHRDSYNEQFF

v_call: TRBV10-3
cdr3_length: 14
clone_size: -
d_call: TRBD2
j_call: TRBJ2-5
cdr3_nt: TGTGCCGCCTCGTCCCCGGGGGGCCAAGAGACCCAGTACTTC
cdr3_aa: CAASSPGGQETQYF

v_call: TRBV19
cdr3_length: 11
clone_size: -
d_call: -
j_call: TRBJ2-1
cdr3_nt: TGTGCCAGTAGTATGAGGAATGAGCAGTTCTTC
cdr3_aa: CASSMRNEQFF

v_call: TRBV10-3
cdr3_length: 14
clone_size: once
d_call: -
j_call: TRBJ2-5
cdr3_nt: TGTGCCATCAGTGAGTCGATGGAAAAAGAGACCCAGTACTTC
cdr3_aa: CAISESMEKETQYF

v_call: TRBV5-6
cdr3_length: 15
clone_size: -
d_call: -
j_call: TRBJ2-2
cdr3_nt: TGTGCCAGCAGCTTACAGTATACGAACACCGGGGAGCTGTTTTTT
cdr3_aa: CASSLQYTNTGELFF

v_call: TRBV2
cdr3_length: 14
clone_size: -
d_call: TRBD1
j_call: TRBJ2-5
cdr3_nt: TGTGCCAGCAGTGTACAGGGGATACAAGAGACCCAGTACTTC
cdr3_aa: CASSVQGIQETQYF

v_call: TRBV7-3
cdr3_length: 12
clone_size: -
d_call: -
j_call: TRBJ2-2
cdr3_nt: TGTGCCAGCAGCGTTCCGGGCGGGGAGCTGTTTTTT
cdr3_aa: CASSVPGGELFF

v_call: TRBV30
cdr3_length: 13
clone_size: -
d_call: -
j_call: TRBJ2-5
cdr3_nt: TGTGCCTGGAGTCCTCAGTCACTAGAGACCCAGTACTTC
cdr3_aa: CAWSPQSLETQYF

v_call: TRBV5-6
cdr3_length: 11
clone_size: once
d_call: -
j_call: TRBJ2-7
cdr3_nt: TGTGCCAGCAGCTCCAATTACGAGCAGTACTTC
cdr3_aa: CASSSNYEQYF

v_call: TRBV28
cdr3_length: 14
clone_size: -
d_call: -
j_call: TRBJ2-1
cdr3_nt: TGTGCCAGCAGTTTTGTGGGGCAGTACAATGAGCAGTTCTTC
cdr3_aa: CASSFVGQYNEQFF

v_call: TRBV28
cdr3_length: 14
clone_size: -
d_call: TRBD1
j_call: TRBJ1-2
cdr3_nt: TGTGCCAGCAGCCCCGGGACAGGAGCCTATGGCTACACCTTC
cdr3_aa: CASSPGTGAYGYTF

v_call: TRBV11-2
cdr3_length: 13
clone_size: -
d_call: TRBD1
j_call: TRBJ1-2
cdr3_nt: TGTGCCAGCAGCCTAGACAGGGGCCGGGGCTACACCTTC
cdr3_aa: CASSLDRGRGYTF

v_call: TRBV5-1
cdr3_length: 16
clone_size: few
d_call: TRBD1
j_call: TRBJ2-7
cdr3_nt: TGCGCCAGCAGCTTAGACTCGGGACAGGGTTCCTACGAGCAGTACTTC
cdr3_aa: CASSLDSGQGSYEQYF

v_call: TRBV27
cdr3_length: 16
clone_size: -
d_call: -
j_call: TRBJ2-7
cdr3_nt: TGTGCCAGCAGTTTATTTGGCAGAGCAGTCTCCTACGAGCAGTACTTC
cdr3_aa: CASSLFGRAVSYEQYF

v_call: TRBV7-2
cdr3_length: 15
clone_size: -
d_call: TRBD2
j_call: TRBJ2-7
cdr3_nt: TGTGCCAGCAGCGGTAAGCGGGGGGGAGCCTACGAGCAGTACTTC
cdr3_aa: CASSGKRGGAYEQYF

v_call: TRBV7-8
cdr3_length: 13
clone_size: -
d_call: -
j_call: TRBJ1-2
cdr3_nt: TGTGCCAGCAGCTTACCAAGGGAGTATGGCTACACCTTC
cdr3_aa: CASSLPREYGYTF

v_call: TRBV5-1
cdr3_length: 14
clone_size: -
d_call: -
j_call: TRBJ2-1
cdr3_nt: TGCGCCAGCATGTTATTCGGACAGCACAATGAGCAGTTCTTC
cdr3_aa: CASMLFGQHNEQFF

v_call: TRBV6-1
cdr3_length: 14
clone_size: -
d_call: TRBD1
j_call: TRBJ1-1
cdr3_nt: TGTGCCAGCGGATGGGACAGGGGTGAGTTCGGTGCTTTCTTT
cdr3_aa: CASGWDRGEFGAFF

v_call: TRBV28
cdr3_length: 14
clone_size: -
d_call: TRBD2
j_call: TRBJ2-1
cdr3_nt: TGTGCCAGCAGTTTAAGGACTAGCGGGACTGAGCAGTTCTTC
cdr3_aa: CASSLRTSGTEQFF

v_call: TRBV5-1
cdr3_length: 17
clone_size: -
d_call: -
j_call: TRBJ2-3
cdr3_nt: TGCGCCAGCAGCCCAATGAAAGGGGCAGGAAGCCCAGATACGCAGTATTTT
cdr3_aa: CASSPMKGAGSPDTQYF

v_call: TRBV7-9
cdr3_length: 15
clone_size: -
d_call: TRBD1
j_call: TRBJ2-7
cdr3_nt: TGTGCCAGCAGCTCGACGACAGGGGGCCAATACGAGCAGTACTTC
cdr3_aa: CASSSTTGGQYEQYF

v_call: TRBV6-6
cdr3_length: 15
clone_size: once
d_call: TRBD1
j_call: TRBJ2-3
cdr3_nt: TGTGCCAGCAGTCCCAGACCCGGGGGACAGGTTACGCAGTATTTT
cdr3_aa: CASSPRPGGQVTQYF

v_call: TRBV6-1
cdr3_length: 14
clone_size: -
d_call: -
j_call: TRBJ1-5
cdr3_nt: TGTGCCAGCAGGGTAATTCGGGGCAATCAGCCCCAGCATTTT
cdr3_aa: CASRVIRGNQPQHF

v_call: TRBV6-5
cdr3_length: 14
clone_size: once
d_call: -
j_call: TRBJ1-2
cdr3_nt: TGTGCCAGCAGCCCGACTCCACAGGGCTATGGCTACACCTTC
cdr3_aa: CASSPTPQGYGYTF

v_call: TRBV6-1
cdr3_length: 15
clone_size: -
d_call: TRBD1
j_call: TRBJ1-1
cdr3_nt: TGTGCCAGCAGTTTCCGGACAGGGATGAACACTGAAGCTTTCTTT
cdr3_aa: CASSFRTGMNTEAFF

v_call: TRBV2
cdr3_length: 11
clone_size: once
d_call: -
j_call: TRBJ2-7
cdr3_nt: TGTGCCAGCAGTGAAATCTACGAGCAGTACTTC
cdr3_aa: CASSEIYEQYF

v_call: TRBV18
cdr3_length: 17
clone_size: few
d_call: TRBD2
j_call: TRBJ2-1
cdr3_nt: TGTGCCAGCTCACGTCGTAGTGTAGCGGGAGGGGACAATGAGCAGTTCTTC
cdr3_aa: CASSRRSVAGGDNEQFF

v_call: TRBV11-3
cdr3_length: 16
clone_size: once
d_call: -
j_call: TRBJ2-7
cdr3_nt: TGTGCCAGCAGCTTAGATCAAGTCGTGGGGTTCTACGAGCAGTACTTC
cdr3_aa: CASSLDQVVGFYEQYF

v_call: TRBV9
cdr3_length: 16
clone_size: -
d_call: TRBD2
j_call: TRBJ2-3
cdr3_nt: TGTGCCAGCAGCGTAGGGATACTAGCGGGCGCAGATACGCAGTATTTT
cdr3_aa: CASSVGILAGADTQYF

v_call: TRBV4-3
cdr3_length: 13
clone_size: -
d_call: -
j_call: TRBJ2-1
cdr3_nt: TGCGCCAGCAGCCAAGTTAGAGGGAATGAGCAGTTCTTC
cdr3_aa: CASSQVRGNEQFF

v_call: TRBV4-2
cdr3_length: 19
clone_size: -
d_call: TRBD2
j_call: TRBJ2-1
cdr3_nt: TGTGCCAGCAGCCAAGTACTAGCGGGGGGCTCAAGCTCCTACAATGAGCAGTTCTTC
cdr3_aa: CASSQVLAGGSSSYNEQFF

v_call: TRBV5-4
cdr3_length: 16
clone_size: -
d_call: TRBD2
j_call: TRBJ2-7
cdr3_nt: TGTGCCAGCAGCTCCGGATCGGGTTCAGCGGGGGGTGAGCAGTACTTC
cdr3_aa: CASSSGSGSAGGEQYF